A selection of T cell receptor beta chains follows, all from one sample in a study of shared clonotypes between healthy human individuals. Sequencing used immunoSEQ multiplex PCR; TCRdb keeps in-frame clones, though not all of them. The sample lists more than 550,000 clones; approximately 77% were seen once. The sequenced material came from memory CD4+ T cells sorted from blood. Receptors were obtained from a woman aged 25 to 39 in good health. Both conserved end residues are part of each CDR3. The D gene is left open where the match is weak. A clone size is listed for some rows: how often the clone was seen (once, few, many), or a class if it is expanded.

v_gene	abundance	j_gene	d_gene	CDR3nt	CDR3aa
TRBV28	-	TRBJ1-1	-	TGTGCCAGCAGTTTTGAGGGGATAATGAACACTGAAGCTTTCTTT	CASSFEGIMNTEAFF
TRBV19	-	TRBJ2-2	-	TGTGCCAGTAGTATCCGGGGCACCGGGGAGCTGTTTTTT	CASSIRGTGELFF
TRBV7-9	once	TRBJ1-2	-	TGTGCCAGCAGCTCAACAAGAGAGCTCTATGGCTACACCTTC	CASSSTRELYGYTF
TRBV15	-	TRBJ2-5	TRBD2	TGTGCCACCAGCAGAGAGATGGGCCTAGCGGGCGTGAAGACCCAGTACTTC	CATSREMGLAGVKTQYF
TRBV18	few	TRBJ2-1	TRBD1	TGTGCCACCCAATCTATAGGGGGCGATGAGCAGTTCTTC	CATQSIGGDEQFF
TRBV7-9	-	TRBJ2-7	TRBD2	TGTGCCAGCAGCTTACCGTATGCTAGCGGGAGGTACGAGCAGTACTTC	CASSLPYASGRYEQYF
TRBV7-2	-	TRBJ2-7	TRBD2	TGTGCCAGCAGCCCCCAAAGGACTAGCGACTCCTACGAGCAGTACTTC	CASSPQRTSDSYEQYF
TRBV9	once	TRBJ1-1	-	TGTGCCAGCAGCGTAGGAGGAACTGACACTGAAGCTTTCTTT	CASSVGGTDTEAFF
TRBV27	-	TRBJ2-2	TRBD1	TGTGCCAGCAGTTTATCAAGAGACAGGGGGCAATACCCGAACACCGGGGAGCTGTTTTTT	CASSLSRDRGQYPNTGELFF
TRBV10-2	-	TRBJ1-5	-	TGCGCCAGCAGTAAAGACGTCAATCAGCCCCAGCATTTT	CASSKDVNQPQHF
TRBV5-1	few	TRBJ2-1	TRBD1	TGCGCCAGCAGCTTGGTGACAGGGTACAATGAGCAGTTCTTC	CASSLVTGYNEQFF
TRBV7-9	-	TRBJ2-2	-	TGTGCCAGCAGCGATAGCGTCGGGGAGCTGTTTTTT	CASSDSVGELFF
TRBV6-1	-	TRBJ1-1	-	TGTGCCAGCAGTGAGCCCGGGAACACTGAAGCTTTCTTT	CASSEPGNTEAFF
TRBV7-6	-	TRBJ1-1	-	TGTGCCAGCAAGGACCCCCAGAACACTGAAGCTTTCTTT	CASKDPQNTEAFF
TRBV4-1	-	TRBJ2-3	-	TGCGCCAGCAGCCCAGGGAAGGGGGTTTTCGGCACAGATACGCAGTATTTT	CASSPGKGVFGTDTQYF
TRBV6-5	-	TRBJ1-2	TRBD1	TGTGCCAGCAGTAAGACAGGGCCTAACTATGGCTACACCTTC	CASSKTGPNYGYTF
TRBV5-1	-	TRBJ2-3	TRBD2	TGCGCCAGCAGCTTGGCCGTAGCGGGAGAGGCAGATACGCAGTATTTT	CASSLAVAGEADTQYF
TRBV13	-	TRBJ1-4	TRBD1	TGTGCCAGCAGCTTAGCCACTCAGGGACAGGGGAATGAAAAACTGTTTTTT	CASSLATQGQGNEKLFF
TRBV11-1	-	TRBJ2-7	TRBD1	TGTGCCAGCAGCCGGGACAGGGGTTACGAGCAGTACTTC	CASSRDRGYEQYF
TRBV2	-	TRBJ2-4	-	TGTGCCAGCAGTGACGTGGCCCCACTAGCCAAAAACATTCAGTACTTC	CASSDVAPLAKNIQYF
TRBV6-5	-	TRBJ1-1	-	TGTGCCAGCAGCACAAAATTGGGGGACACTGAAGCTTTCTTT	CASSTKLGDTEAFF
TRBV4-1	-	TRBJ2-5	TRBD2	TGCGCCAGCAGTTTAGCGGGGGCCCGGGAGACCCAGTACTTC	CASSLAGARETQYF